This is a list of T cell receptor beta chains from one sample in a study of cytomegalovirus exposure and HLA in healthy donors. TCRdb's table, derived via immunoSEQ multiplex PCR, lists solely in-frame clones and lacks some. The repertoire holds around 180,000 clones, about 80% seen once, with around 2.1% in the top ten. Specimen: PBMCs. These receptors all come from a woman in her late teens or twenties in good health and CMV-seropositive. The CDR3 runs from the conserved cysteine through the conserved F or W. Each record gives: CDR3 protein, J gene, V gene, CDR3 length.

CAWSVGRGRYTGELFF | TRBJ2-2 | TRBV30 | 16
CASSKLQASYEQYF | TRBJ2-7 | TRBV21-1 | 14
CASSTRDRREAQYF | TRBJ2-5 | TRBV7-8 | 14
CASSLRAALADTGELFF | TRBJ2-2 | TRBV7-2 | 17
CASSLERPTTETQYF | TRBJ2-5 | TRBV5-1 | 15
CAISESVAGPNYGYTF | TRBJ1-2 | TRBV10-3 | 16
CASSVAGGAGETQYF | TRBJ2-5 | TRBV9 | 15
CASSYSEARRNTEAFF | TRBJ1-1 | TRBV6-5 | 16
CASSTRVGYTF | TRBJ1-2 | TRBV6-1 | 11
CARDDMGSGANVLTF | TRBJ2-6 | TRBV6-5 | 15
CASSLHQSTGAYSGNTIYF | TRBJ1-3 | TRBV21-1 | 19
CASSALQGNTEAFF | TRBJ1-1 | TRBV18 | 14
CASSEVTEWDTQYF | TRBJ2-3 | TRBV2 | 14
CAWSVLGGNSYEQYF | TRBJ2-7 | TRBV30 | 15
CASRPLYRGTLNQPQHF | TRBJ1-5 | TRBV27 | 17
CASSGSEASTGELFF | TRBJ2-2 | TRBV18 | 15
CASSSGLAGGYEQYF | TRBJ2-7 | TRBV11-2 | 15
CASSPWAGVRETQYF | TRBJ2-5 | TRBV14 | 15
CASSQDFRRGSRDTDTQYF | TRBJ2-3 | TRBV4-3 | 19
CASSFTSGWTDTQYF | TRBJ2-3 | TRBV6-5 | 15
CASSLVASGGQETQYF | TRBJ2-5 | TRBV5-4 | 16
CASSLREGAVYGYTF | TRBJ1-2 | TRBV13 | 15
CASSDSGEKLFF | TRBJ1-4 | TRBV5-6 | 12
CASTGTMNNEQFF | TRBJ2-1 | TRBV19 | 13
CATIQTLETQYF | TRBJ2-5 | TRBV6-1 | 12
CASSLVSGTGRPFF | TRBJ2-1 | TRBV7-9 | 14
CASSSSTGANVLTF | TRBJ2-6 | TRBV27 | 14